The 19 T cell receptor beta chains in this list originate from one sample, sequenced in a study of untreated major depressive disorder. Their target antigens are unknown. Libraries were prepared by immunoSEQ multiplex PCR; TCRdb keeps only in-frame clonotypes and omits some of them. The table lists 20,000 or so clones, approximately 92% of them singletons. Study-level findings and limits: TRBV05-01 (Vbeta 5.1) usage was higher in CD4+ T cells of depressed patients than controls.

The sequenced sample consisted of CD4+ T cells from PBMCs. The source of these receptors is a woman between 40 and 50 years old with major depressive disorder.

The chain couples TRBV4-1 to TRBJ2-2, with 7 bases lining up with TRBD2. The CDR3 extends over 16 amino acids. Germline V gene data show CDR1 as MGHRA and CDR2 as YSYEKL. V lost 6 bases and J lost 4; bases outside the gene matches: 11. The CDR3 nucleotides are TGCGCCAGCAGACGTACGGAGCTAGCGGTCACCGGGGAGCTGTTTTTT. Translating it yields CASRRTELAVTGELFF.

The chain employs TRBV4-2 and TRBJ2-3; tentatively, D is TRBD1 (5 bases). CDR3 size: 15 residues. CDR1 and CDR2 (germline): LGHNA, YNFKEQ. V was cut by 2 bases and J by 1 base, with 10 bases left in between. The CDR3 sequence: CASSQTTRGTDTQYF. The CDR3 DNA reads as TGTGCCAGCAGCCAAACCACCAGGGGCACAGATACGCAGTATTTT.

The chain recombines TRBV7-3 with TRBJ2-1; 8 bases map to TRBD2. The ends lost 5 bases at V and 6 bases at J; junction bases unmatched: 9. The CDR3 consists of 15 residues. Germline-derived CDR1 and CDR2 are SGHTA and FQGTGA. The CDR3, as DNA: TGTGCCAGCAGCCCGCCGGGGGGGAGATCCAATGAGCAGTTCTTC. Its translation is CASSPPGGRSNEQFF.

This chain links TRBV5-1 with TRBJ2-3; perhaps TRBD2 as D (6 bases). Between the trimmed V and J ends, which lost 0 bases and 1 base, there was a span of 12 bases. The CDR3 has 16 amino acids. Per germline, CDR1 SGHRS and CDR2 YFSETQ. The CDR3 region is CASSLAPASGTDTQYF. Written as DNA, the CDR3 is TGCGCCAGCAGCTTGGCCCCTGCTAGCGGCACAGATACGCAGTATTTT.

The chain is built from TRBV6-4 and TRBJ2-1; 10 bases are shared with TRBD1. From germline, CDR1 is MRHNA and CDR2 SNTAGT. This CDR3 contains 14 residues. V lost 4 bases to trimming and J lost 3 bases; unmatched junction nucleotides: 0. The CDR3 sequence: CASSGTGGYNEQFF. CDR3 in DNA: TGTGCCAGCAGTGGGACAGGGGGCTACAATGAGCAGTTCTTC.

This sequence joins TRBV4-3 and TRBJ2-1; the match to TRBD1 covers 7 bases. This CDR3 contains 15 residues. The ends lost 1 base at V and 4 bases at J; junction bases unmatched: 4. The germline V gene encodes CDR1 LGHNA and CDR2 YSLEER. The DNA for the CDR3 is TGCGCCAGCAGCCAAGTAGGGGGCTTTTACAATGAGCAGTTCTTC. Amino acids: CASSQVGGFYNEQFF.

The table lists this clone with a few counts. An end of the junction does not agree with germline; a read error may underlie this. J is TRBJ1-1 and V is TRBV10-3; 8 bases match TRBD1. Germline V gene sequence: CDR1 ENHRY, CDR2 SYGVKD. This CDR3 region has 11 residues. CDR3 bases: TGTGCCTCGGAGGGACAGGAAGGCGCAGTCTTT. Translated, it gives CASEGQEGAVF.

This chain uses TRBV11-3 with TRBJ1-4; D call uncertain. V dropped 4 bases and J dropped 7 bases, with 19 bases sitting between them. Germline CDR1 reads SGHNT; CDR2 reads YENEEA. CDR3 length: 16 amino acids. In DNA, the CDR3 is TGTGCCAGCAGCTCCCCGGGTAGGGCAGCCGCTGAAAAACTGTTTTTT. Its translation is CASSSPGRAAAEKLFF.

This chain links TRBV5-4 with TRBJ2-5; 9 bases fit TRBD1. CDR1 is SGHNT and CDR2 is YYREEE in the germline V gene (reference sequence). CDR3 size: 15 residues. With V trimmed by 4 bases and J by 5 bases, 9 bases remained unmatched. Here the CDR3 reads CASSKPGQGIETQYF. The CDR3 DNA reads as TGTGCCAGCAGCAAACCGGGACAGGGCATCGAGACCCAGTACTTC.

V is TRBV9 and J is TRBJ1-2, with 7 bases lining up with TRBD1. CDR1 is SGDLS and CDR2 is YYNGEE in the germline V gene. Unmatched junction bases numbered 3, after V lost 0 bases and J lost 4 bases. This CDR3 has 14 residues. The CDR3 spells CASSVAPGGYGYTF. The CDR3 DNA sequence: TGTGCCAGCAGCGTAGCACCAGGGGGCTATGGCTACACCTTC.

The V gene is TRBV19, the J gene TRBJ1-5, with D possibly matching TRBD1 (6 bases). Germline V gene lookup returns CDR1 LNHDA and CDR2 SQIVND (reference sequence). The V end was cut by 3 bases, the J end by 0 bases, with 15 bases between. The CDR3 length is 17 residues. CDR3 sequence (DNA): TGTGCCAGTAGTATGGGGCCGACAGGAGTTAGCAATCAGCCCCAGCATTTT. It is translated as CASSMGPTGVSNQPQHF.

V usage is TRBV10-2 and J usage is TRBJ2-1; the match to TRBD2 covers 10 bases. Germline CDR1 and CDR2: WSHSY and SAAADI. This CDR3 has 14 amino acids. V was clipped by 6 bases and J by 8 bases; unmatched bases: 7. In nucleotides, the CDR3 is TGCGCCAGCAGCGGACTAGCGGTCTTAGATGAGCAGTTCTTC. This sequence encodes CASSGLAVLDEQFF.

This chain links TRBV5-1 with TRBJ1-2; D perhaps matches TRBD1 (6 bases). The CDR3 extends over 12 amino acids. Germline V gives CDR1 SGHRS, CDR2 YFSETQ. V gave up 1 base and J gave up 8 bases, with 9 bases separating them. The CDR3: CASSLQQGGYTF. The CDR3, as DNA: TGCGCCAGCAGCTTGCAACAGGGAGGCTACACCTTC.

The chain employs TRBV9 and TRBJ2-2, with unresolved D. The V gene lost 4 bases and the J gene lost 8 bases, with 6 bases spanning the gap. There are 11 residues in the CDR3. CDR1 is SGDLS, CDR2 YYNGEE, per germline. For the CDR3, the DNA is TGTGCCAGCAGCAAGAGTGGGGAGCTGTTTTTT. Its protein is CASSKSGELFF.

The gene calls are TRBV4-1 and TRBJ1-3, with 8 bases identical to TRBD1. Germline CDR1 reads MGHRA; CDR2 reads YSYEKL. CDR3 length: 15 amino acids. V gave up 3 bases and J gave up 8 bases; unmatched junction bases: 9. The CDR3 DNA reads TGCGCCAGCAGCCAGCTGGACAGGGATGCGGACACCATATATTTT. Translation gives CASSQLDRDADTIYF.

This rearrangement joins TRBV19 to TRBJ1-3, with a weak D call TRBD1 (5 bases). The V end was cut by 5 bases, the J end by 0 bases, with 8 bases between. Germline V gene lookup returns CDR1 LNHDA and CDR2 SQIVND (reference sequence). The CDR3 consists of 14 residues. CDR3 in DNA: TGTGCCAGTAGTCCTCAGGGCTCTGGAAACACCATATATTTT. It codes for CASSPQGSGNTIYF. Looking up the rest from reference TRBV19 and TRBJ1-3 gives the full variable domain: DGGITQSPKYLFRKEGQNVTLSCEQNLNHDAMYWYRQDPGQGLRLIYYSQIVNDFQKGDIAEGYSVSREKKESFPLTVTSAQKNPTAFYLCASSPQGSGNTIYFGEGSWLTVV.

The chain carries TRBV7-8 and TRBJ1-2; D call uncertain. The V gene's germline CDR1 is SGHVS and CDR2 FQNEAQ. V shed 0 bases and J shed 2 bases, with 4 bases lying between them. The CDR3 runs 13 residues. The CDR3: CASSLAGNYGYTF. The DNA for the CDR3 is TGTGCCAGCAGCTTAGCGGGGAACTATGGCTACACCTTC.

The rearrangement uses TRBV6-5 and TRBJ1-3; D unresolved. V lost 8 bases, J lost 2 bases, and 7 bases lay in between. CDR3 length: 12 residues. Germline assignment: CDR1 MNHEY and CDR2 SVGAGI. The CDR3: CASYNPGNTIYF. As DNA, the CDR3 is TGTGCCAGCTACAACCCTGGAAACACCATATATTTT.

V and J are TRBV6-1 and TRBJ1-1; no clear D. The CDR3 consists of 12 residues. Trimming removed 6 bases at V and 1 base at J, with 6 bases between. CDR1 and CDR2 from the germline V gene are MNHNS and SASEGT. The CDR3 loop reads CASRAGNTEAFF. As DNA, the CDR3 is TGTGCCAGCAGAGCAGGGAACACTGAAGCTTTCTTT.